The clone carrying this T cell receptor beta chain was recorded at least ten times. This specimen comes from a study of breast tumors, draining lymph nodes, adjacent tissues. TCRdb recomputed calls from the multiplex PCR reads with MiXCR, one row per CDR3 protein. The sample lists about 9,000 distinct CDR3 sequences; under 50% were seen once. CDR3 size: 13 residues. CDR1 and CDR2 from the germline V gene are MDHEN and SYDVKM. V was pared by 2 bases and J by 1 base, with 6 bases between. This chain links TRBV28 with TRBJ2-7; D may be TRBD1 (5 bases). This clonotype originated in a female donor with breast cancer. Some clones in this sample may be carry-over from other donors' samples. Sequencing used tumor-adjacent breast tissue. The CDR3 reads CASSLTGSYEQYF. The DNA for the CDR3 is TGTGCCAGCAGTTTAACAGGATCCTACGAGCAGTACTTC.